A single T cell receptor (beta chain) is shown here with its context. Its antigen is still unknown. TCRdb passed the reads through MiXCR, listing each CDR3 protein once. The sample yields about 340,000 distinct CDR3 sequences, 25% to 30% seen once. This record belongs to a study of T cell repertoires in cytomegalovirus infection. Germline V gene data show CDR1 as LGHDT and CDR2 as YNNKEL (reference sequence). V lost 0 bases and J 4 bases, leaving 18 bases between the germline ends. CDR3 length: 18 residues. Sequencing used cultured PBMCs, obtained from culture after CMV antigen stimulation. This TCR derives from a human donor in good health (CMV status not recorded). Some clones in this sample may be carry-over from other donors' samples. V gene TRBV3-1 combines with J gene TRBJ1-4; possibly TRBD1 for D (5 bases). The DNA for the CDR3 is TGTGCCAGCAGCCAAGATCGGGGGACTGGTGGGATTAATGAAAAACTGTTTTTT. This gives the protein CASSQDRGTGGINEKLFF. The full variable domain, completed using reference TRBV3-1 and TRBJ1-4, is DTAVSQTPKYLVTQMGNDKSIKCEQNLGHDTMYWYKQDSKKFLKIMFSYNNKELIINETVPNRFSPKSPDKAHLNLHINSLELGDSAVYFCASSQDRGTGGINEKLFFGSGTQLSVL.